The clone carrying this T cell receptor beta chain was seen a single time. The sample originates from a study of T cell changes during pregnancy in multiple sclerosis. Sequenced by immunoSEQ multiplex PCR; TCRdb stores in-frame clones only, minus some. The table includes about 53,000 clones, more than 75% detected once. The receptor comes from a female donor with multiple sclerosis, enrolled in a pregnancy study. This specimen was CD8+ T cells from peripheral blood mononuclear cells, taken before pregnancy.

The CDR3 is CASSQGPPGQGAGNEQFF. Here the CDR3 DNA reads TGTGCCAGCAGCCAAGGGCCACCGGGACAGGGGGCTGGGAATGAGCAGTTCTTC. This chain links TRBV14 with TRBJ2-1, with 12 bases lining up with TRBD1. The CDR3 loop spans 18 amino acids. Germline CDR1 reads SGHDN; CDR2 reads FVKESK. Trimming removed 1 base from V and 7 bases from J; junction bases left unmatched: 11.